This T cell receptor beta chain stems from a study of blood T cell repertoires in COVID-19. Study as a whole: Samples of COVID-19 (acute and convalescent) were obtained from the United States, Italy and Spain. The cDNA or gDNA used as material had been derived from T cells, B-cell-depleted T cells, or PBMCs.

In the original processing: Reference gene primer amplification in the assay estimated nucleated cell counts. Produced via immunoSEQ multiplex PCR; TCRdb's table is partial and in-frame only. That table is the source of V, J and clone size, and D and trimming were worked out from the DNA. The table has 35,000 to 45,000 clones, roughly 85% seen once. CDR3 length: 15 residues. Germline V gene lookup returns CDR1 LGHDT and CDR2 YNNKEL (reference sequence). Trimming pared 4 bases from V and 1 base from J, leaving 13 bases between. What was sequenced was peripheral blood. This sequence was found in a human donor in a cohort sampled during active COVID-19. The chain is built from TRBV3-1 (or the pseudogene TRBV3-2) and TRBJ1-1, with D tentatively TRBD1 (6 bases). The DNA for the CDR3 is TGTGCCAGCAGCCCGTTTAGGACAGAGAACACTGAAGCTTTCTTT. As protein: CASSPFRTENTEAFF.